What follows are 31 T cell receptor beta chains derived from one specimen sequenced in a study of blood T cell repertoires in COVID-19. Only in-frame clones appear in the TCRdb table, and some are missing; sequencing was by immunoSEQ multiplex PCR. This sample has a few hundred thousand clones, with around 87% found just once. Sequenced input: PBMCs or T cells enriched from blood (not recorded which). These receptors were taken from a woman between 45 and 65 years old who had recovered from COVID-19.

The chain has TRBV10-3 and TRBJ2-3; 8 bases are a match to TRBD2. The CDR3 is 15 amino acids. Looked up from germline, CDR1 is ENHRY and CDR2 is SYGVKD. Trimming cost V 6 bases and J 4 bases; bases outside gene matches: 9. CDR3 DNA: TGTGCCATCAGGGGGACGGGGGGGGCCCCAGATACGCAGTATTTT. Its translation: CAIRGTGGAPDTQYF.

This chain links TRBV3-1 (or the pseudogene TRBV3-2) with TRBJ1-2; TRBD1 is a possible D gene (5 bases). V was cut by 6 bases and J by 4 bases, with 9 bases left in between. The germline V gene has CDR1 LGHDT and CDR2 YNNKEL (reference sequence). The CDR3 has 12 residues. CDR3 loop: CASRSDSYGYTF. For the CDR3, the DNA is TGTGCCAGCAGATCAGACAGCTATGGCTACACCTTC.

CDR3 bases: TGTGCCAGCAGTGTGGACAGGGTGGAAGGGCAGCCCCAGCATTTT. The encoded protein is CASSVDRVEGQPQHF. The gene calls are TRBV2 and TRBJ1-5; 8 bases match TRBD1. CDR3 length: 15 residues. The trim removed 4 bases at V and 7 bases at J, leaving 9 bases unmatched. Germline CDR1 and CDR2: SNHLY and FYNNEI.

This clone was detected a few times. The chain is built from TRBV15 and TRBJ2-3; possible D gene TRBD2, 5 bases. Germline CDR1 is LNHNV and CDR2 is YYDKDF (reference sequence). The CDR3 length is 13 residues. The ends were cut back, 5 bases at V and 4 bases at J, with 10 bases in the middle. The CDR3 DNA reads as TGTGCCACCAGCTTAGGACTCCCAGATACGCAGTATTTT. Protein sequence: CATSLGLPDTQYF.

The chain uses TRBV2 and TRBJ1-6; D not resolved. Deletions cut 7 bases from V and 4 bases from J, with 8 bases between. Germline lookup yields CDR1 SNHLY and CDR2 FYNNEI. This CDR3 region has 13 residues. The chain's CDR3 is CASKEAYNSPLHF. The CDR3 region has the DNA TGTGCCAGCAAGGAGGCGTATAATTCACCCCTCCACTTT.

The gene calls are TRBV27 and TRBJ2-2, with 9 bases that match TRBD2. The germline gives CDR1 MNHEY, CDR2 SMNVEV (reference sequence). J was trimmed by 2 bases and V by 5 bases; bases with no gene match: 6. CDR3 size: 16 residues. The chain's CDR3 is CASSPLAGVNTGELFF. The CDR3 nucleotides read TGTGCCAGCAGTCCGTTAGCGGGAGTTAACACCGGGGAGCTGTTTTTT.

V usage is TRBV6-2 or TRBV6-3 and J usage is TRBJ2-1, with TRBD2 matching 11 bases. Per the germline V gene, CDR1 is MNHEY and CDR2 is SVGEGT. The CDR3 totals 16 residues. The V gene end was trimmed by 5 bases and the J gene end by 5 bases; junction bases not matched to a gene: 8. CDR3 in amino acids: CASSGPSGRPDNEQFF. CDR3 DNA sequence: TGTGCCAGCAGTGGGCCTAGCGGGAGGCCCGACAATGAGCAGTTCTTC.

This chain uses TRBV9 with TRBJ2-2; the D is unclear. Trimming took off 1 base at V and 0 bases at J, with 10 bases between the two ends. CDR1 SGDLS and CDR2 YYNGEE come from the germline V gene. The CDR3 sequence is 16 residues long. The CDR3 loop reads CASSVSQEANTGELFF. The DNA of the CDR3 is TGTGCCAGCAGCGTAAGTCAGGAAGCGAACACCGGGGAGCTGTTTTTT. Variable domain in full (rest from reference TRBV9 and TRBJ2-2): DSGVTQTPKHLITATGQRVTLRCSPRSGDLSVYWYQQSLDQGLQFLIQYYNGEERAKGNILERFSAQQFPDLHSELNLSSLELGDSALYFCASSVSQEANTGELFFGEGSRLTVL.

This sequence joins TRBV19 and TRBJ1-5; TRBD1 is a possible D gene (5 bases). V was trimmed by 5 bases and J by 1 base, leaving 12 bases between them. Germline assignment: CDR1 LNHDA and CDR2 SQIVND (reference sequence). This CDR3 region has 15 residues. CDR3 bases: TGTGCCAGTAGTCTGATGACAGCAAGCAATCAGCCCCAGCATTTT. It codes for CASSLMTASNQPQHF.

The chain combines TRBV5-4 with TRBJ2-1; TRBD1 aligns across 7 bases. The junction had 13 bases not matched to a gene; V was cut back by 4 bases and J by 9 bases. There are 15 residues in the CDR3. Germline values: CDR1 SGHNT, CDR2 YYREEE (reference sequence). The CDR3 sequence is CASSQKTGPSSEQFF. CDR3 coding DNA: TGTGCCAGCAGCCAAAAGACAGGGCCGTCGAGTGAGCAGTTCTTC. The whole variable domain, filled in from reference TRBV5-4 and TRBJ2-1, reads ETGVTQSPTHLIKTRGQQVTLRCSSQSGHNTVSWYQQALGQGPQFIFQYYREEENGRGNFPPRFSGLQFPNYSSELNVNALELDDSALYLCASSQKTGPSSEQFFGPGTRLTVL.

This rearrangement joins TRBV3-1 (or the pseudogene TRBV3-2) to TRBJ1-2, with D unresolved. The CDR3 runs 13 residues. V was pared by 6 bases and J by 4 bases, with 12 bases between. Looked up from germline, CDR1 is LGHDT and CDR2 is YNNKEL (reference sequence). Here the CDR3 DNA reads TGTGCCAGCAGACCGGGAGGAGGCTATGGCTACACCTTC. It codes for CASRPGGGYGYTF.

This chain links TRBV18 with TRBJ2-7, with no clear D. Germline-derived CDR1 and CDR2 are KGHSH and LQKENI. V gave up 2 bases and J gave up 7 bases, with 9 bases separating them. This CDR3 is 12 amino acids long. CDR3 bases: TGTGCCAGCTCACCAAGACTTTCGGAGCAGTACTTC. It is translated as CASSPRLSEQYF.

V is TRBV4-1 and J is TRBJ2-1; 7 positions match TRBD1. V gave up 4 bases and J gave up 0 bases; unmatched junction bases: 6. CDR1 is MGHRA, CDR2 YSYEKL, per germline. There are 16 residues in the CDR3. The chain's CDR3 is CASSLGGPNSYNEQFF. The CDR3 DNA sequence: TGCGCCAGCAGCCTAGGGGGCCCCAACTCCTACAATGAGCAGTTCTTC.

The V call is TRBV19, the J call TRBJ1-6; TRBD1 matches at 7 bases. Per germline, CDR1 LNHDA and CDR2 SQIVND (reference sequence). V trimming: 4 bases; J trimming: 9 bases; junction bases outside the gene matches: 3. This CDR3 is built from 13 residues. This CDR3 reads CASSNRGGSPLHF. Written as DNA, the CDR3 is TGTGCCAGTAGTAACAGGGGCGGTTCACCCCTCCACTTT.

CDR3 loop: CASSRFEQGRANYGYTF. The DNA of the CDR3 is TGTGCCAGTAGTAGGTTCGAACAGGGACGGGCTAACTATGGCTACACCTTC. J is TRBJ1-2 and V is TRBV19; weak D call: TRBD1 (6 bases). The length of the CDR3 is 17 residues. The germline V and J ends were trimmed by 4 bases and 0 bases, with 18 bases remaining between them. Germline CDR1 reads LNHDA; CDR2 reads SQIVND (reference sequence).

This clone was observed once. The genes are TRBV6-5 and TRBJ2-7; D ambiguous. The length of the CDR3 is 11 residues. Germline V CDR1 and CDR2: MNHEY, SVGAGI. V was trimmed by 4 bases and J by 4 bases, leaving 5 bases between them. The CDR3 sequence is CASSFRYEQYF. CDR3 bases: TGTGCCAGCAGTTTCAGGTACGAGCAGTACTTC.

The CDR3 nucleotides read TGTGCCAGCCGCCTAGACTACGAGCAGTACTTC. Translation: CASRLDYEQYF. The chain carries TRBV27 and TRBJ2-7; D is undetermined. Deletions cut 8 bases from V and 3 bases from J, with 8 bases between. The CDR3 is 11 residues long. The V gene's germline CDR1 is MNHEY and CDR2 SMNVEV (reference sequence).

The V gene is TRBV28, the J gene TRBJ2-7, with 7 bases matching TRBD2. V dropped 6 bases and J dropped 5; count of bases not matched to a gene: 13. CDR3 length: 15 residues. The germline V gene encodes CDR1 MDHEN and CDR2 SYDVKM. This chain's CDR3 is CASSPLAEGNHEQYF. Here the CDR3 DNA reads TGTGCCAGCAGCCCTCTAGCGGAGGGTAACCACGAGCAGTACTTC.

The chain joins TRBV1 to TRBJ1-1; no check of the table's D call, TRBD1, against the DNA was made. TRBV1 is assigned pseudogene status. The CDR3 length is 14 residues. The CDR3 DNA reads as TGCACCAGCAGCCAAGATGACAAGAACACTGAAGCTTTCTTT. Its protein product is CTSSQDDKNTEAFF.

The genes are TRBV9 and TRBJ1-2, with TRBD1 matching 7 bases. V trimming: 3 bases; J trimming: 0 bases; junction bases outside the gene matches: 2. From germline, CDR1 is SGDLS and CDR2 YYNGEE. The CDR3 contains 14 residues. The CDR3 nucleotides are TGTGCCAGCAGCGAGGGGACAGCTAACTATGGCTACACCTTC. This gives the protein CASSEGTANYGYTF.

V gene TRBV7-2 combines with J gene TRBJ1-1, with D perhaps TRBD1 (5 bases). The V end was cut by 5 bases, the J end by 4 bases, with 17 bases between. In germline, CDR1 is SGHTA, CDR2 FQGNSA. CDR3 length: 15 amino acids. CDR3 region: CASSPHGGLGTEAFF. The CDR3 region has the DNA TGTGCCAGCAGCCCCCACGGGGGTTTGGGCACTGAAGCTTTCTTT.

The chain combines TRBV28 with TRBJ2-2, with 7 bases lining up with TRBD1. Trimming at V came to 7 bases and at J to 3 bases, leaving 8 bases not matched to a gene. This CDR3 contains 15 residues. Germline assignment: CDR1 MDHEN and CDR2 SYDVKM. CDR3 in amino acids: CASKLGQDYTGELFF. The CDR3 coding sequence is TGTGCCAGCAAATTAGGACAGGACTACACCGGGGAGCTGTTTTTT.

The rearrangement links TRBV25-1 to TRBJ1-2, with 10 bases that match TRBD1. V shed 5 bases and J 4 bases; nucleotides not matched to a gene: 13. CDR3 length: 17 residues. Germline V gene data show CDR1 as MGHDK and CDR2 as SYGVNS. The CDR3 is CASSRGSRDRGRYGYTF. Here the CDR3 DNA reads TGTGCCAGCAGTCGAGGGTCCCGGGACAGGGGACGCTATGGCTACACCTTC.

The rearrangement joins TRBV9 to TRBJ2-7; weak D call: TRBD1 (6 bases). The CDR3 length is 14 residues. The germline V gene encodes CDR1 SGDLS and CDR2 YYNGEE. V lost 4 bases to trimming and J lost 4 bases, with 15 bases between them. The CDR3 region has the DNA TGTGCCAGCAGCCCAGCACAGGGATTTTACGAGCAGTACTTC. Translation gives CASSPAQGFYEQYF.

J is TRBJ2-7 and V is TRBV6-1; possibly TRBD2 for D (5 bases). Trimming cost V 2 bases and J 2 bases, with 16 bases left between them. The CDR3 loop spans 16 amino acids. Germline values: CDR1 MNHNS, CDR2 SASEGT. As DNA, the CDR3 is TGTGCCAGCAGTGAAACTCGGGGAAGTCCCCCCTACGAGCAGTACTTC. Protein sequence: CASSETRGSPPYEQYF.

The V and J genes are TRBV2 and TRBJ2-3, with 9 bases fitting TRBD1. J gave up 4 bases and V 9 bases, and 8 bases lay outside the gene matches. CDR3 size: 14 residues. The germline gives CDR1 SNHLY, CDR2 FYNNEI. CDR3 sequence: CASLGQGPPDTQYF. The DNA for the CDR3 is TGTGCCAGTTTGGGACAGGGTCCCCCAGATACGCAGTATTTT.

The chain links TRBV2 to TRBJ1-3, with 8 bases aligning to TRBD1. V gave up 7 bases and J gave up 0 bases; unmatched junction bases: 5. Germline V gene data show CDR1 as SNHLY and CDR2 as FYNNEI. The CDR3 spans 15 residues. The CDR3: CASKRGQDSGNTIYF. The CDR3 DNA sequence: TGTGCCAGCAAACGGGGACAGGACTCTGGAAACACCATATATTTT.

The chain has TRBV2 and TRBJ2-5, with TRBD2 matching over 13 bases. The CDR3 length is 15 residues. V shed 8 bases and J 9 bases; nucleotides not matched to a gene: 12. The germline V gene encodes CDR1 SNHLY and CDR2 FYNNEI. DNA of the CDR3: TGTGCCAGCGAAAAAGGACTAGCGGGAGCTGGGTCCCAGTACTTC. Translated, it gives CASEKGLAGAGSQYF.

This clone turned up a few times. The gene calls are TRBV20-1 and TRBJ1-2; 9 bases align to TRBD1. Germline CDR1 is DFQATT and CDR2 is SNEGSKA (reference sequence). Unmatched junction bases numbered 4, after V lost 3 bases and J lost 2 bases. The CDR3 has 14 residues. CDR3 sequence (DNA): TGCAGTGCTAGTACCGGGACAGGGAACTATGGCTACACCTTC. Its translation is CSASTGTGNYGYTF.

The chain combines TRBV27 with TRBJ2-7, with D perhaps matching TRBD2 (5 bases). The CDR3 totals 15 residues. V dropped 10 bases and J dropped 5 bases, with 24 bases sitting between them. CDR1 MNHEY and CDR2 SMNVEV come from the germline V gene (reference sequence). CDR3 sequence reads: CATRAGRTRANEQYF. In DNA form, the CDR3 reads TGTGCCACCCGGGCGGGCCGAACGAGGGCCAACGAGCAGTACTTC.

The chain links TRBV7-6 to TRBJ2-1; 11 bases align to TRBD2. From germline, CDR1 is SGHVS and CDR2 FNYEAQ. This CDR3 has 15 residues. J gave up 7 bases and V 7 bases, and 9 bases lay outside the gene matches. The CDR3 region is CASTRGGTSGNEQFF. The DNA for the CDR3 is TGTGCCAGCACCCGAGGCGGGACTAGCGGTAATGAGCAGTTCTTC. The variable domain in full, with the rest retrieved from reference TRBV7-6 and TRBJ2-1, is GAGVSQSPRYKVTKRGQDVALRCDPISGHVSLYWYRQALGQGPEFLTYFNYEAQQDKSGLPNDRFSAERPEGSISTLTIQRTEQRDSAMYRCASTRGGTSGNEQFFGPGTRLTVL.